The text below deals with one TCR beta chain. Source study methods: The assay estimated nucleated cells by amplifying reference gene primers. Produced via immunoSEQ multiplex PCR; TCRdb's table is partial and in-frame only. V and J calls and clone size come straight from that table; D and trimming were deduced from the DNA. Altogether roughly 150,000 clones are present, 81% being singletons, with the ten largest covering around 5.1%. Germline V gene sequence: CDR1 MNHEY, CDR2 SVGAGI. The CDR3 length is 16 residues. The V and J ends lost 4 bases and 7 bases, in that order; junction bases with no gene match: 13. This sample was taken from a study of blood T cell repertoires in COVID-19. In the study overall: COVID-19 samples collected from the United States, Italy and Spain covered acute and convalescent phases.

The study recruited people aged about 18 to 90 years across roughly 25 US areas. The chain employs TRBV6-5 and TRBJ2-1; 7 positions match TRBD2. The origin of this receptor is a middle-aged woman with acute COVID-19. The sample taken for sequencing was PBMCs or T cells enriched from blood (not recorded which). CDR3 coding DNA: TGTGCCAGCAGTTCCCTCGAAGTTCTGGGAGGGAATGAGCAGTTCTTC. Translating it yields CASSSLEVLGGNEQFF.